A single sample is the source of the 28 T cell receptor beta chains below, sequenced in a study of CD4+ T cells in melanoma. Data came from immunoSEQ multiplex PCR; TCRdb stores just in-frame clones and leaves some out. The table shows some 6,800 clones, with about 52% occurring only once. Sequenced: cells from a culture (not recorded whether cultured in vitro). The receptors were gathered from a human donor with melanoma.

This clone was counted only a few times. The rearrangement uses TRBV14 and TRBJ1-2, with TRBD1 matching 9 bases. CDR1 is SGHDN and CDR2 is FVKESK in the germline V gene. The ends lost 5 bases at V and 5 bases at J; junction bases unmatched: 9. The CDR3 runs to 15 residues. The CDR3 reads CASSRTGVAMYGYTF. The CDR3 nucleotides read TGTGCCAGCAGCAGGACAGGGGTTGCTATGTATGGCTACACCTTC.

This rearrangement joins TRBV4-2 to TRBJ2-5; 9 bases match TRBD2. CDR3 length: 15 amino acids. Germline loops: CDR1 LGHNA, CDR2 YNFKEQ. J gave up 7 bases and V 5 bases, and 11 bases lay outside the gene matches. CDR3 coding DNA: TGTGCCAGCAGCTCACAATGGACTAGCGAAGGGACCCAGTACTTC. Translation: CASSSQWTSEGTQYF.

This chain connects TRBV5-4 to TRBJ2-2; the D is unclear. The CDR3 consists of 15 residues. The germline CDR1 and CDR2 sequences are SGHNT and YYREEE (reference sequence). Trimming took 0 bases from V and 0 from J, leaving 6 bases between them. CDR3 coding DNA: TGTGCCAGCAGCTTGGAGGGCCCGAACACCGGGGAGCTGTTTTTT. Translating gives CASSLEGPNTGELFF.

This clone was counted only a few times. The chain carries TRBV5-1 and TRBJ1-2; 8 bases are shared with TRBD1. Losses at the gene ends were 4 bases for V and 4 bases for J; bases not matched to a gene: 6. The CDR3 has 14 amino acids. Looked up from germline, CDR1 is SGHRS and CDR2 is YFSETQ. The CDR3 region is CASSVGQESYGYTF. CDR3 coding DNA: TGCGCCAGCAGCGTGGGACAGGAAAGCTATGGCTACACCTTC.

The CDR3 reads CASSATGLATDTQYF. The CDR3 coding sequence is TGTGCCAGCAGCGCGACGGGACTAGCGACAGATACGCAGTATTTT. This sequence joins TRBV9 and TRBJ2-3; 10 positions match TRBD2. The CDR3 sequence is 15 residues long. The germline V gene has CDR1 SGDLS and CDR2 YYNGEE. The junction had 4 bases not matched to a gene; V was cut back by 3 bases and J by 3 bases.

The CDR3 DNA follows: TGTGCCAGTAGTATTAAAGCGGGGGGCAACGAGCAGTACTTC. As protein: CASSIKAGGNEQYF. The chain couples TRBV19 to TRBJ2-7; 9 nucleotides match TRBD2. The CDR3 extends over 14 amino acids. The V and J ends lost 3 bases and 5 bases, in that order; junction bases with no gene match: 5. Germline assignment: CDR1 LNHDA and CDR2 SQIVND (reference sequence).

V usage is TRBV7-9 and J usage is TRBJ2-7, with D possibly matching TRBD2 (6 bases). V lost 2 bases to trimming and J lost 0 bases, with 17 bases between them. Germline lookup yields CDR1 SEHNR and CDR2 FQNEAQ (reference sequence). This CDR3 region has 17 residues. The CDR3 here is CASSLLLRDGSSYEQYF. CDR3 nucleotides: TGTGCCAGCAGCTTATTGCTACGGGACGGGAGCTCCTACGAGCAGTACTTC. Full variable domain (remainder filled in from reference TRBV7-9 and TRBJ2-7): DTGVSQNPRHKITKRGQNVTFRCDPISEHNRLYWYRQTLGQGPEFLTYFQNEAQLEKSRLLSDRFSAERPKGSFSTLEIQRTEQGDSAMYLCASSLLLRDGSSYEQYFGPGTRLTVT.

CDR3 in DNA: TGCGCCAGCCTCAGGGGCGGGAGCACAGATACGCAGTATTTT. Amino acids: CASLRGGSTDTQYF. The chain recombines TRBV5-1 with TRBJ2-3, with TRBD1 as a possible D gene (6 bases). This CDR3 region has 14 residues. Trimming took 7 bases from V and 0 from J, leaving 12 bases between them. In germline, CDR1 is SGHRS, CDR2 YFSETQ.

The sample holds a few counts of this clone. Written as DNA, the CDR3 is TGTGCCAGCAGCCATGGACAGGAAAATTCACCCCTCCACTTT. Translated: CASSHGQENSPLHF. The chain couples TRBV7-3 to TRBJ1-6, with 7 bases fitting TRBD1. This CDR3 has 14 residues. CDR1 and CDR2 (germline): SGHTA, FQGTGA. J gave up 7 bases and V 5 bases, and 5 bases lay outside the gene matches. The full variable domain, completed using reference TRBV7-3 and TRBJ1-6, is GAGVSQTPSNKVTEKGKYVELRCDPISGHTALYWYRQSLGQGPEFLIYFQGTGAADDSGLPNDRFFAVRPEGSVSTLKIQRTERGDSAVYLCASSHGQENSPLHFGNGTRLTVT.

There are a few counts of this clone. The rearrangement joins TRBV7-2 to TRBJ1-2; the D gene is possibly TRBD1 (5 bases). Germline CDR1 SGHTA, CDR2 FQGNSA. CDR3 size: 18 residues. Trimming took off 5 bases at V and 5 bases at J, with 27 bases between the two ends. The CDR3 sequence: CASSPRWGSSQRGYGYTF. Written as DNA, the CDR3 is TGTGCCAGCAGCCCCCGATGGGGGTCCAGTCAAAGAGGATATGGCTACACCTTC.

This clone counts as medium-sized. This chain connects TRBV13 to TRBJ2-7; a weak D match, TRBD1 (6 bases). This CDR3 is built from 15 residues. Trimming removed 4 bases at V and 3 bases at J, with 16 bases between. CDR1 and CDR2 from the germline V gene are PRHDT and FYEKMQ (reference sequence). CDR3 nucleotides: TGTGCCAGCAGCTACTACACGGGACAACACTACGAGCAGTACTTC. Translation: CASSYYTGQHYEQYF.

The chain couples TRBV2 to TRBJ1-1, with 10 positions matching TRBD1. In germline, CDR1 is SNHLY, CDR2 FYNNEI. Germline trimming cut 7 bases from V and 5 bases from J; bases unmatched to any gene: 10. This CDR3 has 15 residues. In nucleotides, the CDR3 is TGTGCCAGCAACTCTCAAGGGACAGGGGTTACTGAAGCTTTCTTT. This sequence encodes CASNSQGTGVTEAFF. The full variable domain, in which reference TRBV2 and TRBJ1-1 provide the parts outside the CDR3, is EPEVTQTPSHQVTQMGQEVILRCVPISNHLYFYWYRQILGQKVEFLVSFYNNEISEKSEIFDDQFSVERPDGSNFTLKIRSTKLEDSAMYFCASNSQGTGVTEAFFGQGTRLTVV.

This clone was counted between two and nine times. The gene calls are TRBV6-1 and TRBJ1-1, with TRBD1 matching 7 bases. The CDR3 covers 14 residues. Germline V lookup: CDR1 MNHNS, CDR2 SASEGT. V shed 5 bases, J shed 2 bases, and the junction held 5 bases outside the gene matches. The CDR3 region is CASSKTGANTEAFF. CDR3 in DNA: TGTGCCAGCAGTAAAACAGGGGCTAACACTGAAGCTTTCTTT.

This clone was seen more than once but under ten times. This chain connects TRBV7-9 to TRBJ1-2; D is perhaps TRBD1 (5 bases). The V end lost 5 bases, the J end lost 8 bases, and 18 bases lay between the germline ends. Germline V gene lookup returns CDR1 SEHNR and CDR2 FQNEAQ (reference sequence). CDR3 length: 14 amino acids. CDR3 residues: CASSTDRDLRGYTF. CDR3 bases: TGTGCCAGCAGCACAGACCGGGACTTAAGGGGCTACACCTTC. The full variable domain, completed using reference TRBV7-9 and TRBJ1-2, is DTGVSQNPRHKITKRGQNVTFRCDPISEHNRLYWYRQTLGQGPEFLTYFQNEAQLEKSRLLSDRFSAERPKGSFSTLEIQRTEQGDSAMYLCASSTDRDLRGYTFGSGTRLTVV.

This clone was detected a few times. The J gene is TRBJ1-1, the V gene TRBV5-1, with D possibly TRBD1 on 5 matching bases. V was cut by 2 bases and J by 5 bases, with 19 bases left in between. The CDR3 is 16 amino acids. The germline gives CDR1 SGHRS, CDR2 YFSETQ. The CDR3 sequence is CASSFGTGRVRTEAFF. CDR3 DNA sequence: TGCGCCAGCAGCTTCGGGACCGGGAGGGTACGGACTGAAGCTTTCTTT.

The genes are TRBV19 and TRBJ2-6; D unclear. This CDR3 is 17 amino acids long. Germline CDR1 LNHDA, CDR2 SQIVND (reference sequence). V was trimmed by 3 bases and J by 0 bases, leaving 12 bases between them. The CDR3 protein is CASSILAVNSGANVLTF. The CDR3 DNA sequence: TGTGCCAGTAGTATCCTTGCAGTGAACTCTGGGGCCAACGTCCTGACTTTC.

The chain carries TRBV4-1 and TRBJ2-1, with TRBD2 matching 12 bases. V lost 5 bases to trimming and J lost 4 bases; unmatched junction nucleotides: 6. Per germline, CDR1 MGHRA and CDR2 YSYEKL. The CDR3 totals 16 residues. Here the CDR3 DNA reads TGCGCCAGCAGCTCTAGCGGGGGGGTTTCTTACAATGAGCAGTTCTTC. Translation: CASSSSGGVSYNEQFF.

This chain connects TRBV19 to TRBJ1-4; D is unclear. The germline gives CDR1 LNHDA, CDR2 SQIVND (reference sequence). The CDR3 extends over 15 amino acids. V was pared by 3 bases and J by 8 bases, with 16 bases between. CDR3 sequence reads: CASSMPLRLGEKLFF. The CDR3 nucleotides are TGTGCCAGTAGTATGCCACTGAGGTTGGGAGAAAAACTGTTTTTT.

This chain links TRBV4-1 with TRBJ2-1; 12 bases map to TRBD2. V was clipped by 3 bases and J by 3 bases; unmatched bases: 0. The germline V gene encodes CDR1 MGHRA and CDR2 YSYEKL. The CDR3 extends over 15 amino acids. CDR3 amino acids: CASSQTSGGYNEQFF. CDR3 in DNA: TGCGCCAGCAGCCAGACTAGCGGGGGCTACAATGAGCAGTTCTTC.

The V gene is TRBV6-1, the J gene TRBJ2-5; the D gene is possibly TRBD1 (5 bases). V lost 7 bases and J lost 5, with 14 bases in between. Germline loops: CDR1 MNHNS, CDR2 SASEGT. The CDR3 is made up of 13 amino acids. CDR3 amino acids: CASIDSPGETQYF. The CDR3 DNA reads TGTGCCAGCATTGACAGCCCCGGGGAGACCCAGTACTTC.

The sample holds a few counts of this clone. The chain combines TRBV10-2 with TRBJ2-2; 12 bases map to TRBD2. The CDR3 spans 15 residues. Germline CDR1 WSHSY, CDR2 SAAADI. V trimming: 3 bases; J trimming: 8 bases; junction bases outside the gene matches: 4. In DNA, the CDR3 is TGCGCCAGCAGTGAACGGGGACTAGCGGGTGGGGAGCTGTTTTTT. It specifies CASSERGLAGGELFF.

This clone was observed a few times. The rearrangement links TRBV6-5 to TRBJ1-2, with 8 bases aligning to TRBD1. Germline V gene data show CDR1 as MNHEY and CDR2 as SVGAGI. Trimming took 7 bases from V and 8 from J; bases not matched to a gene: 9. The CDR3 consists of 13 residues. The CDR3 is CASNRGQGIGYTF. CDR3 bases: TGTGCCAGCAACCGCGGACAGGGCATCGGCTACACCTTC.

The sample holds a few counts of this clone. This chain links TRBV2 with TRBJ1-1; D is ambiguous. This CDR3 has 13 residues. The germline V gene encodes CDR1 SNHLY and CDR2 FYNNEI. Trimming took 7 bases from V and 1 from J, leaving 10 bases between them. DNA of the CDR3: TGTGCCAGCACGGTGAGGAGGAACACTGAAGCTTTCTTT. It yields the protein CASTVRRNTEAFF.

The CDR3 is CASSLGSGANVLTF. CDR3 DNA sequence: TGTGCCAGCAGCTTAGGCTCTGGGGCCAACGTCCTGACTTTC. The gene calls are TRBV11-3 and TRBJ2-6; D gene unclear. CDR3 size: 14 residues. V dropped 1 base and J dropped 0 bases, with 1 base sitting between them. Germline V CDR1 and CDR2: SGHNT, YENEEA.

The chain combines TRBV11-2 with TRBJ2-1; 9 bases line up with TRBD1. There are 18 residues in the CDR3. The V and J ends lost 1 base and 1 base, in that order; junction bases with no gene match: 8. CDR1 and CDR2 (germline): SGHAT, FQNNGV. Here the CDR3 DNA reads TGTGCCAGCAGCTTAGTAGTTGGGACAGGGAGGTCCTACAATGAGCAGTTCTTC. Its protein is CASSLVVGTGRSYNEQFF.

The rearrangement links TRBV30 to TRBJ1-2, with TRBD1 as a possible D gene (5 bases). V lost 5 bases and J lost 8, with 18 bases in between. CDR1 is GTSNPN and CDR2 is SVGIG in the germline V gene (reference sequence). The CDR3 covers 13 residues. The CDR3 protein is CAWGGTMKKGYTF. As DNA, the CDR3 is TGTGCCTGGGGGGGGACTATGAAGAAGGGCTACACCTTC. Drawing the rest from reference TRBV30 and TRBJ1-2, the complete variable domain is SQTIHQWPATLVQPVGSPLSLECTVEGTSNPNLYWYRQAAGRGLQLLFYSVGIGQISSEVPQNLSASRPQDRQFILSSKKLLLSDSGFYLCAWGGTMKKGYTFGSGTRLTVV.

The chain couples TRBV2 to TRBJ1-1, with TRBD1 as a possible D gene (5 bases). Germline values: CDR1 SNHLY, CDR2 FYNNEI. The CDR3 loop spans 15 amino acids. V was clipped by 6 bases and J by 3 bases, with 17 bases between them. This CDR3 is CASRTPGFRDTEAFF. The DNA for the CDR3 is TGTGCCAGCAGGACTCCAGGGTTTAGGGACACTGAAGCTTTCTTT.

The chain links TRBV5-1 to TRBJ2-7; D gene ambiguous. CDR1 SGHRS and CDR2 YFSETQ come from the germline V gene. With 2 bases removed from V and 5 bases from J, the gap between germline ends came to 8 bases. The CDR3 sequence is 12 residues long. The CDR3, as DNA: TGCGCCAGCAGCTTCGGCGGACACGAGCAGTACTTC. Residues: CASSFGGHEQYF. The variable domain in full, completed from reference TRBV5-1 and TRBJ2-7, reads KAGVTQTPRYLIKTRGQQVTLSCSPISGHRSVSWYQQTPGQGLQFLFEYFSETQRNKGNFPGRFSGRQFSNSRSEMNVSTLELGDSALYLCASSFGGHEQYFGPGTRLTVT.